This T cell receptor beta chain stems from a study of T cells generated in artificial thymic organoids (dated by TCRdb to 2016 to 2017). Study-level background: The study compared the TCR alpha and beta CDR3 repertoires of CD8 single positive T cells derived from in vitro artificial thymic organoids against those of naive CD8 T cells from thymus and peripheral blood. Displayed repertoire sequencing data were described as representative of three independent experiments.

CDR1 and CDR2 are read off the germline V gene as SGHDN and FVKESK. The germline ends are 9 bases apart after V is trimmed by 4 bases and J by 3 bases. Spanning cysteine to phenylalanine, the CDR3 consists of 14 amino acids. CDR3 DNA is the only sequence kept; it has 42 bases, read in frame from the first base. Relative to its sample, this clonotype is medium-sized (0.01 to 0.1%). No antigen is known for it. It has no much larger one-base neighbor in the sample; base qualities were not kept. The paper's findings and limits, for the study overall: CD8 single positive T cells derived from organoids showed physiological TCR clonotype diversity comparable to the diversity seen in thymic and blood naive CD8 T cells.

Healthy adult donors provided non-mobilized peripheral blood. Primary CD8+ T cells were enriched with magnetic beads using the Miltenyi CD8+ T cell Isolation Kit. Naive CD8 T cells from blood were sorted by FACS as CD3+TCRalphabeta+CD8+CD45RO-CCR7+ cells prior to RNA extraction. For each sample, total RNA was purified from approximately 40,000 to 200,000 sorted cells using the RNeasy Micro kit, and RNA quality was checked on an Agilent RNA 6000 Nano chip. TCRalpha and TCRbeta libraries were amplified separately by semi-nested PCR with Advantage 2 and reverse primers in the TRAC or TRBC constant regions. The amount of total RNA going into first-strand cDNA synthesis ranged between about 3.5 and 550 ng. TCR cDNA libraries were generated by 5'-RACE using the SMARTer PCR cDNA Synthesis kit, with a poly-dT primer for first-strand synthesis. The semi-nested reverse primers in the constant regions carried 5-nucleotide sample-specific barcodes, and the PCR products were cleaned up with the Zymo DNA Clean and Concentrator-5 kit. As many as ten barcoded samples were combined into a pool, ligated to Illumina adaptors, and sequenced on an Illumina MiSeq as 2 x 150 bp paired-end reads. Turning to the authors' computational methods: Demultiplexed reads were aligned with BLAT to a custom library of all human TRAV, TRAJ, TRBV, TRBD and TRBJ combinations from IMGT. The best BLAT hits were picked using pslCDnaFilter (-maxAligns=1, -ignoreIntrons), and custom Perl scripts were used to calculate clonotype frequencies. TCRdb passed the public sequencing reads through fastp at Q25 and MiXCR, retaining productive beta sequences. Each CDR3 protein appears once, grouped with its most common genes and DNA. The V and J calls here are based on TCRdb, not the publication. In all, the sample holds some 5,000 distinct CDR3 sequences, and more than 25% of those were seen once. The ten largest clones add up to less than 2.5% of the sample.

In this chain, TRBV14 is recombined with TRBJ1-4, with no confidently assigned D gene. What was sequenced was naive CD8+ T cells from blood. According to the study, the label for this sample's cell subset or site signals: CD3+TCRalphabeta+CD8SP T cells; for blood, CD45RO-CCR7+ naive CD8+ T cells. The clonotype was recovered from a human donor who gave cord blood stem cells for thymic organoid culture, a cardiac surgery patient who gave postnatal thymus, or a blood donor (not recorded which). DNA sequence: TGTGCCAGCAGCCCGGGGTTATCTAATGAAAAACTGTTTTTT. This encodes CASSPGLSNEKLFF.